These T cell receptor beta chains were read from a single sample in a study of shared clonotypes between healthy human individuals. Sequenced by immunoSEQ multiplex PCR; TCRdb stores in-frame clones only, minus some. Of some 500,000 clones detected, more than 95% appear once; the ten largest clones hold about 0.06%. Sequenced input: naive CD4+ T cells sorted from blood. The receptors derive from a woman aged 30 to 39 in good health. Each CDR3 is given with its conserved first and last residue. Each record gives: CDR3 length, clone size, D gene, J gene, V gene, CDR3 protein, CDR3 DNA. A D gene is named only where the DNA matches it firmly. Clone sizes are given selectively: once, few, many, or a class where the clone is expanded.

13,NA,NA,TRBJ2-5,TRBV25-1,CATSPRGGETQYF,TGTGCCACCAGTCCGCGGGGCGGGGAGACCCAGTACTTC
16,NA,NA,TRBJ1-5,TRBV7-9,CASSFGLPDRNQPQHF,TGTGCCAGCAGCTTCGGGCTCCCAGACAGAAATCAGCCCCAGCATTTT
16,NA,NA,TRBJ1-1,TRBV7-3,CASSLSPPGVGGEAFF,TGTGCCAGCAGCTTAAGTCCCCCAGGGGTCGGGGGTGAAGCTTTCTTT
16,NA,NA,TRBJ2-2,TRBV6-5,CASSFKVPRAPGELFF,TGTGCCAGCAGTTTTAAGGTTCCTCGTGCACCCGGGGAGCTGTTTTTT
16,NA,NA,TRBJ2-5,TRBV28,CASSPHPGVGQETQYF,TGTGCCAGCAGTCCACACCCGGGGGTGGGCCAAGAGACCCAGTACTTC
16,NA,TRBD1,TRBJ2-3,TRBV6-6,CASSTNGQGATDTQYF,TGTGCCAGCAGTACTAACGGACAGGGGGCAACAGATACGCAGTATTTT
22,NA,NA,TRBJ2-7,TRBV27,CASSLKGARGLAGLYFSYEQYF,TGTGCCAGCAGTTTAAAGGGGGCGCGAGGGCTAGCGGGTTTATACTTCTCCTACGAGCAGTACTTC
14,once,NA,TRBJ2-7,TRBV6-6,CASSRQPTSFEQYF,TGTGCCAGCAGTAGACAGCCTACTTCCTTCGAGCAGTACTTC
16,NA,TRBD1,TRBJ1-6,TRBV14,CASSHHRQGAESPLHF,TGTGCCAGCAGCCATCATAGACAGGGGGCAGAGTCACCCCTCCACTTT
16,NA,NA,TRBJ2-1,TRBV7-9,CASSARTGSSYNEQFF,TGTGCCAGCAGCGCACGGACTGGCAGCTCCTACAATGAGCAGTTCTTC
15,NA,TRBD2,TRBJ2-1,TRBV19,CASSAGTSGFKEQFF,TGTGCCAGTAGTGCCGGGACTAGCGGGTTCAAGGAGCAGTTCTTC
16,NA,NA,TRBJ2-3,TRBV4-2,CASSQVVETSTDTQYF,TGTGCCAGCAGCCAAGTAGTAGAAACTAGCACAGATACGCAGTATTTT
14,once,NA,TRBJ2-7,TRBV5-1,CASSSGGRNYEQYF,TGCGCCAGCAGCTCAGGGGGGAGAAACTACGAGCAGTACTTC
12,NA,NA,TRBJ2-3,TRBV5-1,CASSGSTDTQYF,TGCGCCAGCAGCGGGAGCACAGATACGCAGTATTTT
15,NA,TRBD2,TRBJ2-7,TRBV28,CASSLRLAGGREQYF,TGTGCCAGCAGCCTCAGACTAGCGGGAGGGCGGGAGCAGTACTTC
15,NA,TRBD1,TRBJ1-1,TRBV7-2,CASSLGTGAALGAFF,TGTGCCAGCAGCTTGGGGACAGGGGCCGCTCTTGGGGCTTTCTTT
14,NA,TRBD2,TRBJ2-7,TRBV4-2,CASSQTSANYEQYF,TGTGCCAGCAGCCAGACTAGCGCCAACTACGAGCAGTACTTC
15,NA,NA,TRBJ1-1,TRBV28,CASSPYAIGNTEAFF,TGTGCCAGCAGTCCCTACGCAATAGGGAACACTGAAGCTTTCTTT
14,NA,TRBD2,TRBJ2-7,TRBV7-9,CASSPTGLVSEQYF,TGTGCCAGCAGCCCAACGGGACTAGTTTCCGAGCAGTACTTC
13,NA,NA,TRBJ1-2,TRBV28,CASSLGREYGYTF,TGTGCCAGCAGTTTAGGCAGGGAATATGGCTACACCTTC
16,NA,NA,TRBJ1-1,TRBV27,CASSLRVWQSNTEAFF,TGTGCCAGCAGTTTGAGGGTTTGGCAATCGAACACTGAAGCTTTCTTT
18,NA,TRBD1,TRBJ1-5,TRBV19,CASSIEDRGAYSNQPQHF,TGTGCCAGTAGTATAGAGGACAGGGGCGCTTATTCCAATCAGCCCCAGCATTTT
17,NA,TRBD2,TRBJ2-1,TRBV5-1,CASSLGASGMSYNEQFF,TGCGCCAGCAGCTTGGGGGCTAGCGGGATGTCCTACAATGAGCAGTTCTTC
17,NA,NA,TRBJ1-2,TRBV14,CASSQDYPGNGFGGYTF,TGTGCCAGCAGCCAAGATTATCCTGGGAACGGGTTCGGGGGCTACACCTTC
14,NA,NA,TRBJ1-1,TRBV14,CASSQSRVYTEAFF,TGTGCCAGCAGCCAAAGTAGAGTTTACACTGAAGCTTTCTTT
17,NA,TRBD1,TRBJ2-7,TRBV19,CASSMDSGTGAPYEQYF,TGTGCCAGTAGTATGGATTCCGGGACAGGGGCACCCTACGAGCAGTACTTC
15,NA,TRBD2,TRBJ2-1,TRBV10-3,CASETSGSGPKLEFF,TGTGCCAGCGAGACTAGCGGGAGTGGGCCGAAATTGGAGTTCTTC
15,NA,NA,TRBJ2-2,TRBV7-9,CASSALATNTGELFF,TGTGCCAGCAGCGCCTTAGCTACGAACACCGGGGAGCTGTTTTTT
13,NA,NA,TRBJ1-2,TRBV28,CASSPTDLYGYTF,TGTGCCAGCAGTCCGACAGACCTCTATGGCTACACCTTC
15,NA,NA,TRBJ2-5,TRBV7-2,CASSLESRVRETQYF,TGTGCCAGCAGCTTAGAATCCCGAGTGCGAGAGACCCAGTACTTC
15,NA,TRBD2,TRBJ2-7,TRBV28,CASSLPRGVSYEQYF,TGTGCCAGCAGCCTTCCTCGGGGGGTATCCTACGAGCAGTACTTC
12,few,NA,TRBJ2-5,TRBV5-1,CASSLGQETQYF,TGCGCCAGCAGCTTGGGTCAAGAGACCCAGTACTTC
18,NA,NA,TRBJ2-6,TRBV11-2,CASSLRDTRSSGANVLTF,TGTGCCAGCAGCTTGAGGGACACACGAAGCTCTGGGGCCAACGTCCTGACTTTC
11,NA,NA,TRBJ1-2,TRBV6-1,CARTADYGYTF,TGTGCCAGGACTGCGGACTATGGCTACACCTTC
14,NA,TRBD1,TRBJ1-5,TRBV19,CASSRTGVGQPQHF,TGTGCCAGTAGTAGGACAGGGGTAGGTCAGCCCCAGCATTTT
13,NA,NA,TRBJ2-4,TRBV11-2,CASSLSQGNIQYF,TGTGCCAGCAGCTTATCTCAGGGAAACATTCAGTACTTC
18,NA,TRBD1,TRBJ1-1,TRBV19,CASSIGWGQGGTNTEAFF,TGTGCCAGTAGTATAGGCTGGGGACAGGGGGGGACGAACACTGAAGCTTTCTTT
14,once,NA,TRBJ2-3,TRBV27,CASSSSTAYDTQYF,TGTGCCAGCAGCTCATCGACAGCGTACGATACGCAGTATTTT
13,NA,NA,TRBJ2-7,TRBV30,CAWSVMSIGEQYF,TGTGCCTGGAGTGTAATGTCCATCGGCGAGCAGTACTTC
14,few,NA,TRBJ1-2,TRBV2,CASSESGSNYGYTF,TGTGCCAGCAGTGAATCGGGTTCGAACTATGGCTACACCTTC
15,NA,TRBD2,TRBJ2-1,TRBV5-4,CASSLITSGYNEQFF,TGTGCCAGCAGCTTGATTACTAGCGGCTACAATGAGCAGTTCTTC
10,NA,NA,TRBJ2-7,TRBV28,CASSLVEQYF,TGTGCCAGCAGTTTAGTCGAGCAGTACTTC
18,NA,NA,TRBJ2-3,TRBV6-1,CASSEAFRGQAITDTQYF,TGTGCCAGCAGTGAAGCCTTCCGCGGGCAGGCTATCACAGATACGCAGTATTTT
20,NA,TRBD2,TRBJ2-2,TRBV27,CASSPWTSGRAGQWTGELFF,TGTGCCAGCAGTCCCTGGACTAGCGGGAGGGCCGGTCAATGGACCGGGGAGCTGTTTTTT
16,NA,NA,TRBJ1-4,TRBV21-1,CASSKEAARINEKLFF,TGTGCCAGCAGCAAAGAGGCAGCCCGAATAAATGAAAAACTGTTTTTT
15,NA,TRBD1,TRBJ1-1,TRBV27,CASRSGTGVGTEAFF,TGTGCCAGCAGATCCGGGACAGGAGTAGGCACTGAAGCTTTCTTT